A selection of T cell receptor beta chains follows, all from one sample in a study of cytomegalovirus exposure and HLA in healthy donors. Repertoires were generated with immunoSEQ multiplex PCR, while TCRdb's copy carries only in-frame clones and drops some. In the table there are approximately 120,000 clones, roughly 78% of which are singletons. The sequenced sample consisted of PBMCs. Source of these receptors: a woman in her 40s in good health and CMV-seronegative. Each CDR3 is given without its conserved first and last residue. The size of a clone is reported for some rows only, either as once, few or many, or as a class for expanded clones.

abundance	v_gene	j_gene	CDR3aa
.	TRBV4-1	TRBJ1-1	ASSQGDRGGNTEAF
once	TRBV6-1	TRBJ2-7	ASRLDSRYEQY
.	TRBV5-4	TRBJ2-2	ASSSGTSGRRTGELF
.	TRBV28	TRBJ2-1	ASSLGTSGINEQF
.	TRBV6-6	TRBJ1-2	ASSVQGTSYGYT
.	TRBV28	TRBJ2-3	ASRQSRDTQY
.	TRBV29-1	TRBJ1-4	SVVVQINEKLF
.	TRBV18	TRBJ1-6	ASSPDRSNSPLH
.	TRBV5-4	TRBJ1-2	ASSLVTGTNYGYT
.	TRBV27	TRBJ1-6	ASSLRVAGGAGSPLH
.	TRBV9	TRBJ2-5	ASSRGGMETQY
many	TRBV6-6	TRBJ2-7	ASSYRRGTGPHEQY
.	TRBV9	TRBJ2-3	ASSDGPGTDTQY
once	TRBV18	TRBJ1-1	ASSPYTGGGTEAF
.	TRBV28	TRBJ1-5	ASIDRERASNQPQH
.	TRBV28	TRBJ1-2	ASSLSPGAGYGYT
.	TRBV16	TRBJ2-3	ASSQSPGNSQY
few	TRBV9	TRBJ2-2	ASSLTWLAGATGELF
few	TRBV7-9	TRBJ2-1	ASSLRLAGNEQF
.	TRBV5-1	TRBJ2-4	ASSLMSAGAANIQY
.	TRBV11-2	TRBJ2-1	ASRLAGRTYNEQF
.	TRBV10-2	TRBJ2-1	ASSAQGANEQF
few	TRBV9	TRBJ1-3	ASSVELGFSGNTIY
.	TRBV7-9	TRBJ2-1	ASSLDRGLYNEQF
once	TRBV19	TRBJ1-5	ASSIVGRANQPQH
.	TRBV18	TRBJ2-5	ASSPAGQETQY
.	TRBV9	TRBJ2-4	ASSVDPRQGKNIQY
.	TRBV4-3	TRBJ2-7	ASSQDRTTLVPEQY
.	TRBV7-9	TRBJ2-1	ASSLFGRDNEQF
.	TRBV28	TRBJ2-1	ASSTYQGSEQF
.	TRBV6-1	TRBJ1-1	ASSELGGSPSAF
.	TRBV9	TRBJ1-3	ASSVEAGGNTIY
.	TRBV19	TRBJ2-1	ASSIGQGNYNEQF
.	TRBV29-1	TRBJ1-3	SVVRDSSGNTIY
.	TRBV11-1	TRBJ1-6	ASSLGGTGGNSPLH
.	TRBV6-1	TRBJ2-4	ASSASPGETKNSQY
.	TRBV7-2	TRBJ2-6	ASSLFGASGANVLT
.	TRBV18	TRBJ1-1	ASKGAVRDNTEAF
.	TRBV6-6	TRBJ2-2	ATNSKTGSGELF
.	TRBV9	TRBJ1-5	ASSAGPGSNQPQH
once	TRBV28	TRBJ2-7	ASSFSSYEQY
.	TRBV2	TRBJ2-6	ASSPLRASKSGANVLT
.	TRBV19	TRBJ1-1	ASSIVGDSNTEAF
.	TRBV11-2	TRBJ2-1	ASSPLRTSGLSSYNEQF
.	TRBV5-1	TRBJ2-1	ASSRAGGRDEQF
once	TRBV27	TRBJ2-5	ASHPQGSGETQY
.	TRBV5-1	TRBJ1-1	ASSPGVEGNTEAF
.	TRBV11-3	TRBJ2-2	ASSSNGQNTGELF
.	TRBV6-1	TRBJ2-7	ASRPGLAVTYEQY